The 18 T cell receptor beta chains below were found in one sample sequenced in a study of T cells in Graves' hyperthyroidism and ophthalmopathy. The investigators amplified TCR beta CDR3 regions from RNA transcripts. RT-PCR in the first round (using the HTBI primer set) targeted the TCR CDR3. From the multiplex PCR reads, TCRdb called clonotypes with MiXCR, one entry per CDR3 protein. The sample has 250,000 to 400,000 distinct CDR3 sequences, around 13% seen once; the top ten hold approximately 35%. Sequencing input: blood. These receptors originate from a woman in her thirties or forties with Graves' ophthalmopathy.

This clonotype was seen a handful of times. The chain has TRBV7-9 and TRBJ2-7; no definite D call. The V gene lost 5 bases and the J gene lost 2 bases, with 10 bases spanning the gap. There are 13 residues in the CDR3. CDR1 is SEHNR and CDR2 is FQNEAQ in the germline V gene (reference sequence). The CDR3 DNA is TGTGCCAGCAGCACCCTAAGAGCCTACGAGCAGTACTTC. It specifies CASSTLRAYEQYF.

In its sample, this clonotype was seen many times. V is TRBV6-2 or TRBV6-3 and J is TRBJ1-4; D is uncertain. Germline V gives CDR1 MNHEY, CDR2 SVGEGT. Between the trimmed V and J ends, which lost 2 bases and 8 bases, there was a span of 15 bases. This CDR3 region has 15 residues. The CDR3 sequence: CASSYGGRVGEKLFF. CDR3 in DNA: TGTGCCAGCAGTTACGGCGGGAGAGTTGGGGAAAAACTGTTTTTT.

The V and J genes are TRBV11-2 and TRBJ1-2; TRBD1 is a possible D gene (5 bases). Trimming removed 1 base at V and 4 bases at J, with 16 bases between. There are 16 residues in the CDR3. In germline, CDR1 is SGHAT, CDR2 FQNNGV. CDR3 in DNA: TGTGCCAGCAGCTTAGGGTGGGGTACGGGACGCTATGGCTACACCTTC. As protein: CASSLGWGTGRYGYTF.

The table lists this clonotype with many counts. The genes are TRBV6-1 and TRBJ2-2; 7 bases are a match to TRBD1. CDR3 length: 15 residues. Germline-derived CDR1 and CDR2 are MNHNS and SASEGT. Germline trimming cut 8 bases from V and 0 bases from J; bases unmatched to any gene: 6. The CDR3 nucleotides read TGTGCCAGCGGGGGACAGTTCGCGAACACCGGGGAGCTGTTTTTT. It yields the protein CASGGQFANTGELFF.

This clonotype was seen repeatedly, ten times or more. This rearrangement joins TRBV25-1 to TRBJ2-7; no definite D call. This CDR3 has 14 residues. In germline, CDR1 is MGHDK, CDR2 SYGVNS. V was trimmed by 3 bases and J by 7 bases, leaving 16 bases between them. CDR3 sequence: CASSDPGPNLEQYF. In DNA, the CDR3 is TGTGCCAGCAGTGACCCCGGGCCAAATCTGGAGCAGTACTTC.

This clonotype was recorded many times. The CDR3 sequence is CASGNTGTVGGYTF. The CDR3 nucleotides read TGTGCCAGCGGTAATACCGGGACAGTGGGGGGCTACACCTTC. V gene TRBV27 combines with J gene TRBJ1-2, with TRBD1 identical over 7 bases. This CDR3 is 14 amino acids long. Germline CDR1 reads MNHEY; CDR2 reads SMNVEV (reference sequence). The V and J ends lost 8 bases and 8 bases, in that order; junction bases with no gene match: 14.

This clonotype came up many times. The V call is TRBV20-1, the J call TRBJ2-1; tentative D call: TRBD1 (6 bases). In germline, CDR1 is DFQATT, CDR2 SNEGSKA (reference sequence). V lost 7 bases to trimming and J lost 1 base, with 14 bases between them. The CDR3 runs to 14 residues. CDR3 region: CSVPRGGSYNEQFF. The DNA for the CDR3 is TGCAGTGTTCCCCGAGGGGGATCCTACAATGAGCAGTTCTTC.

To note about this clonotype: This could be a read error, since a much larger clone is one nucleotide away. This chain uses TRBV20-1 with TRBJ2-7; possible D gene TRBD1, 5 bases. Germline CDR1 DFQATT, CDR2 SNEGSKA (reference sequence). This CDR3 comprises 16 residues. The CDR3 spells CGAANSWAGHPGEQYF. The CDR3 DNA reads TGCGGTGCTGCCAATAGTTGGGCTGGACACCCCGGAGAGCAGTACTTC.

Ten or more counts support this clonotype. V usage is TRBV11-2 and J usage is TRBJ2-3; 7 nucleotides align to TRBD2. The CDR3 spans 16 residues. Germline V gives CDR1 SGHAT, CDR2 FQNNGV. Losses at the gene ends were 5 bases for V and 1 base for J; bases not matched to a gene: 9. The CDR3 spells CASSQSGGGGTDTQYF. CDR3 nucleotides: TGTGCCAGCAGCCAATCTGGCGGGGGAGGCACAGATACGCAGTATTTT.

J is TRBJ2-2 and V is TRBV18, with 7 positions matching TRBD1. CDR1 is KGHSH and CDR2 is LQKENI in the germline V gene. V gave up 5 bases and J gave up 4 bases; unmatched junction bases: 4. The CDR3 is 14 amino acids. The CDR3 loop reads CASSNGQVTGELFF. CDR3 bases: TGTGCCAGCTCAAACGGACAGGTCACCGGGGAGCTGTTTTTT.

Comment on this clonotype: One end of the junction is discordant with germline, which a read error may explain. This chain connects TRBV6-2 or TRBV6-3 to TRBJ2-4, with a weak D call TRBD2 (5 bases). Germline V gene lookup returns CDR1 MNHEY and CDR2 SVGEGT. The CDR3 has 15 residues. The CDR3 bases are TGTGCCAGCAGTTTTGGCGGCCTAGCCAAAACCATTCAGTACTTC. It codes for CASSFGGLAKTIQYF.

This clonotype was counted at least ten times. The V call is TRBV3-1, the J call TRBJ1-1; TRBD1 might be the D (6 bases). With 1 base removed from V and 5 bases from J, the gap between germline ends came to 14 bases. The V gene's germline CDR1 is LGHDT and CDR2 YNNKEL (reference sequence). The CDR3 covers 15 residues. The CDR3 is CASSQAWGGDTEAFF. The CDR3 DNA reads as TGTGCCAGCAGCCAAGCGTGGGGGGGCGATACTGAAGCTTTCTTT.

On this clonotype itself: Possible read error: a much larger clone is one base away. The chain is built from TRBV24-1 and TRBJ2-3; a possible D gene is TRBD1 (6 bases). Trimming shortened V by 7 bases and J by 5 bases, and 15 bases separated the two germline ends. Germline CDR1 is KGHDR and CDR2 is SFDVKD. CDR3 size: 14 residues. CDR3 sequence (DNA): TGTGCCACCAGCCTCAGCGAAGGGGGAGATACGCAGTATTTT. As protein: CATSLSEGGDTQYF.

This clonotype was recorded a few times. The chain employs TRBV12-3 or TRBV12-4 and TRBJ2-7; D gene uncertain. The CDR3 runs 13 residues. The ends were cut back, 6 bases at V and 9 bases at J, with 18 bases in the middle. Here the CDR3 reads CASRFGNSHVQYF. The CDR3 bases are TGTGCCAGCAGGTTTGGGAACAGTCATGTGCAGTACTTC.

This clonotype was detected ten times or more. This sequence joins TRBV29-1 and TRBJ2-7, with D uncertain. CDR3 length: 12 amino acids. CDR1 and CDR2 (germline): SQVTM, ANQGSEA. Trimming left V 4 bases short and J 6 bases short, with 13 bases between. CDR3 loop: CSVAEIFAEQYF. The CDR3 DNA is TGCAGCGTTGCGGAGATCTTCGCCGAGCAGTACTTC.

The table lists this clonotype with a few counts. A single base separates this from a much larger clone, so it may be a read error. This chain joins TRBV7-8 and TRBJ1-1; D is unclear. Trimming removed 7 bases from V and 8 bases from J, with 14 bases in between. The CDR3 is 12 amino acids. Germline V gene data show CDR1 as SGHVS and CDR2 as FQNEAQ. The CDR3, as DNA: TGTGCCAGCAACTCATGGACGGGCGAAGCTTTCTTT. It codes for CASNSWTGEAFF.

The table lists this clonotype with a few counts. The rearrangement joins TRBV4-1 to TRBJ2-1; no firm D call. The CDR3 contains 16 residues. With 1 base removed from V and 0 bases from J, the gap between germline ends came to 10 bases. CDR1 is MGHRA and CDR2 is YSYEKL in the germline V gene. CDR3 loop: CASSQVDLFSYNEQFF. The DNA for the CDR3 is TGCGCCAGCAGCCAAGTAGACTTATTCTCCTACAATGAGCAGTTCTTC.

The table lists this clonotype with many counts. The chain uses TRBV15 and TRBJ2-2; D gene ambiguous. V lost 1 base and J 7 bases, leaving 10 bases between the germline ends. The CDR3 loop spans 14 amino acids. Germline CDR1 LNHNV, CDR2 YYDKDF (reference sequence). In DNA form, the CDR3 reads TGTGCCACCAGCAGAGGCGGAGCCAACGGGGAGCTGTTTTTT. This codes for CATSRGGANGELFF.